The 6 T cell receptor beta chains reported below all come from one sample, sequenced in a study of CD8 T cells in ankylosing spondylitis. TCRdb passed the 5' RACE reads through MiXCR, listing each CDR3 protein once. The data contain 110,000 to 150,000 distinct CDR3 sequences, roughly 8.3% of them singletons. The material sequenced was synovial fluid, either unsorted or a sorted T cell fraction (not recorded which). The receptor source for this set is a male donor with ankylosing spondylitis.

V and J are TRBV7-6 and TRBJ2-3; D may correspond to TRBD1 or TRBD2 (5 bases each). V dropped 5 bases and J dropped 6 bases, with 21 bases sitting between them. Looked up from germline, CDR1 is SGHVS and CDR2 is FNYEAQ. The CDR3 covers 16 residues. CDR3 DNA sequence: TGTGCCAGCAGCCCACTGGGGACGGCTCGGGGTGATACGCAGTATTTT. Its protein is CASSPLGTARGDTQYF.

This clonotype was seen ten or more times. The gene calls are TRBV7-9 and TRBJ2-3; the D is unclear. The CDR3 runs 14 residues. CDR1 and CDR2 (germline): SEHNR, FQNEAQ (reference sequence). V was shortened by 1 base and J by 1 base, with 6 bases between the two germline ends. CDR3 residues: CASSLVSRTDTQYF. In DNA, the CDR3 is TGTGCCAGCAGCTTAGTATCCCGCACAGATACGCAGTATTTT.

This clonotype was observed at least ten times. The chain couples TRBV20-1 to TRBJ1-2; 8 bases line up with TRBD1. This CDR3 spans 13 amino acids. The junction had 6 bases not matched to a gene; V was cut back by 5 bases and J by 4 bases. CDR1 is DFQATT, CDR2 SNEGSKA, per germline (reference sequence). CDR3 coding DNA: TGCAGTGCTTCCGGACAGGGCGGCTATGGCTACACCTTC. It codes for CSASGQGGYGYTF.

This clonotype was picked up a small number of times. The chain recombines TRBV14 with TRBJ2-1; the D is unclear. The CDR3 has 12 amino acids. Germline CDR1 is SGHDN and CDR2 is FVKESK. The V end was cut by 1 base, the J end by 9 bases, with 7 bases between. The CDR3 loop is CASSQAHGEQFF. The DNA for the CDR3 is TGTGCCAGCAGCCAAGCCCACGGTGAGCAGTTCTTC.

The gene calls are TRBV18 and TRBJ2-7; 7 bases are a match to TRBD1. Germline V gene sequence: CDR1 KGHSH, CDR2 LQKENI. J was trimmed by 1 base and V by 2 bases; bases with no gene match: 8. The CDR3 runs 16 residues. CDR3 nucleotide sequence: TGTGCCAGCTCACCAAAGTCCGGGACAGTATCCTACGAGCAGTACTTC. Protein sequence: CASSPKSGTVSYEQYF.

The CDR3 protein is CSAPMTETQYF. CDR3 nucleotides: TGCAGTGCCCCGATGACAGAGACCCAGTACTTC. The chain uses TRBV20-1 and TRBJ2-5; D gene unclear. Germline lookup yields CDR1 DFQATT and CDR2 SNEGSKA (reference sequence). The CDR3 runs to 11 residues. V lost 6 bases to trimming and J lost 4 bases, with 9 bases between them.